Listed here are 12 T cell receptor beta chains from one sample, sequenced in a study of Ad26.COV2.S vaccination and SARS-CoV-2 variants. Regarding treatment: about 20 received Ad26.COV2.S at low or high dose, single or two shots; several received placebo; per-sample allocation not given. Day 63 after the first injection of vaccine or placebo was the sampling time. Sequencing was performed with immunoSEQ multiplex PCR; in TCRdb, only in-frame clones are kept and a portion is missing. Here the sample spans 350,000 to 500,000 clones, 75% to 95% being singletons. This sample comprised peripheral blood, obtained in a trial of Ad26.COV2.S vaccine versus placebo. These TCRs come from a person aged 18-60 years who received the Ad26.COV2.S COVID-19 vaccine or a placebo.

Of note for this clone: Other DNA sequences from this sample encode an identical CDR3 as well. The V call is TRBV7-9, the J call TRBJ2-7, with no clear D. This CDR3 contains 11 residues. CDR1 is SEHNR and CDR2 is FQNEAQ in the germline V gene (reference sequence). The V end lost 5 bases, the J end lost 2 bases, and 4 bases lay between the germline ends. This CDR3 reads CASSRTYEQYF. In DNA, the CDR3 is TGTGCCAGCAGCCGGACCTACGAGCAGTACTTC.

The chain uses TRBV27 and TRBJ2-1; 9 positions agree with TRBD2. Germline V gene data show CDR1 as MNHEY and CDR2 as SMNVEV (reference sequence). With V trimmed by 4 bases and J by 5 bases, 9 bases remained unmatched. The CDR3 has 16 amino acids. CDR3 sequence reads: CASSSVAGVFHNEQFF. The CDR3, as DNA: TGTGCCAGCAGTTCCGTAGCGGGAGTTTTTCACAATGAGCAGTTCTTC.

The chain is built from TRBV6-2 or TRBV6-3 and TRBJ2-5; possible D gene TRBD2, 6 bases. Germline V gene sequence: CDR1 MNHEY, CDR2 SVGEGT. The V end was cut by 0 bases, the J end by 7 bases, with 9 bases between. The CDR3 is 13 residues long. The CDR3 sequence is CASSYSGGGTQYF. The CDR3 DNA sequence: TGTGCCAGCAGTTACTCGGGGGGAGGGACCCAGTACTTC.

The CDR3 loop is CAISDPILAGGTDTQYF. The DNA of the CDR3 is TGTGCCATCAGTGACCCCATTCTAGCGGGAGGAACAGATACGCAGTATTTT. The J gene is TRBJ2-3, the V gene TRBV10-3; TRBD2 matches at 11 bases. Trimming cost V 3 bases and J 3 bases; bases outside gene matches: 8. This CDR3 contains 17 residues. Per germline, CDR1 ENHRY and CDR2 SYGVKD.

The rearrangement links TRBV4-1 to TRBJ2-1; D gene ambiguous. CDR3 size: 13 residues. Germline CDR1 is MGHRA and CDR2 is YSYEKL. Trimming cost V 3 bases and J 7 bases, with 10 bases left between them. DNA for the CDR3: TGCGCCAGCAGCCACCCCACCCAAAATGAGCAGTTCTTC. Its translation: CASSHPTQNEQFF.

The gene calls are TRBV9 and TRBJ2-3; D is perhaps TRBD2 (6 bases). The ends were cut back, 2 bases at V and 3 bases at J, with 10 bases in the middle. The germline V gene has CDR1 SGDLS and CDR2 YYNGEE. CDR3 length: 14 amino acids. The CDR3 coding sequence is TGTGCCAGCAGCGTTATCGGGGGTACAGATACGCAGTATTTT. This translates into CASSVIGGTDTQYF.

The chain uses TRBV9 and TRBJ2-7; 9 bases are shared with TRBD1. This CDR3 contains 16 residues. CDR1 and CDR2 (germline): SGDLS, YYNGEE. V lost 0 bases, J lost 3 bases, and 7 bases stayed unmatched. CDR3 DNA sequence: TGTGCCAGCAGCGTAGGGACAGGGGTTGTTATCTACGAGCAGTACTTC. It is translated as CASSVGTGVVIYEQYF.

The chain couples TRBV10-3 to TRBJ2-2; 10 bases align to TRBD2. The germline V gene has CDR1 ENHRY and CDR2 SYGVKD. The CDR3 covers 16 residues. J was trimmed by 7 bases and V by 6 bases; bases with no gene match: 11. The CDR3, as DNA: TGTGCCATCAGCGCTAACAGCGGGAGGGCCCACGGGGAGCTGTTTTTT. It yields the protein CAISANSGRAHGELFF.

The chain links TRBV9 to TRBJ2-3; D is perhaps TRBD1 (5 bases). The germline V gene encodes CDR1 SGDLS and CDR2 YYNGEE. The CDR3 is made up of 16 amino acids. V shed 3 bases and J shed 1 base, with 15 bases lying between them. This CDR3 is CASSALGDTGTDTQYF. The CDR3 region has the DNA TGTGCCAGCAGCGCCTTAGGGGATACGGGCACAGATACGCAGTATTTT.

CDR3: CAWIPNRGRTEAFF. Written as DNA, the CDR3 is TGTGCCTGGATCCCTAACAGGGGTCGCACTGAAGCTTTCTTT. The chain employs TRBV30 and TRBJ1-1; 7 bases match TRBD1. The V gene end was trimmed by 4 bases and the J gene end by 4 bases; junction bases not matched to a gene: 9. The CDR3 is 14 amino acids. Germline CDR1 is GTSNPN and CDR2 is SVGIG (reference sequence).

This chain uses TRBV28 with TRBJ2-5; D is possibly TRBD1 or TRBD2 (5 bases each). V was shortened by 5 bases and J by 1 base, with 14 bases between the two germline ends. This CDR3 is built from 15 residues. From germline, CDR1 is MDHEN and CDR2 SYDVKM. The CDR3 DNA sequence: TGTGCCAGCAGTCGATTATCAGGGACCCAAGAGACCCAGTACTTC. As protein: CASSRLSGTQETQYF. The whole variable domain, filled in from reference TRBV28 and TRBJ2-5, reads DVKVTQSSRYLVKRTGEKVFLECVQDMDHENMFWYRQDPGLGLRLIYFSYDVKMKEKGDIPEGYSVSREKKERFSLILESASTNQTSMYLCASSRLSGTQETQYFGPGTRLLVL.

The chain combines TRBV28 with TRBJ1-3, with D unresolved. The germline V gene has CDR1 MDHEN and CDR2 SYDVKM. CDR3 size: 15 residues. V lost 1 base to trimming and J lost 4 bases, with 11 bases between them. CDR3 in DNA: TGTGCCAGCAGTTTATTTAGTGGGCAGGGAAACACCATATATTTT. It yields the protein CASSLFSGQGNTIYF.